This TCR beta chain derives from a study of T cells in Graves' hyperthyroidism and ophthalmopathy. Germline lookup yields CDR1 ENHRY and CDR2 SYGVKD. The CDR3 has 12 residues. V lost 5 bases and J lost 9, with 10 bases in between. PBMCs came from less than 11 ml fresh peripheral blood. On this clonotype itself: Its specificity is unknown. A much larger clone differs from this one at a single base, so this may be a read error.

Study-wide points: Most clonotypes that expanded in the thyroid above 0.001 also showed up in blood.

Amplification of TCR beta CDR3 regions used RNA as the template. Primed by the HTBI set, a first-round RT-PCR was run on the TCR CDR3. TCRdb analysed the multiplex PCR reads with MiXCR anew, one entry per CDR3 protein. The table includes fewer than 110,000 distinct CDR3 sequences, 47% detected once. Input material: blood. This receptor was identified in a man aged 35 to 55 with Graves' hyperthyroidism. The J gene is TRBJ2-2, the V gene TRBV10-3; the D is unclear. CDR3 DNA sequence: TGTGCCATCAGTCCTCAAGCCTGGGAGCTGTTTTTT. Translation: CAISPQAWELFF.